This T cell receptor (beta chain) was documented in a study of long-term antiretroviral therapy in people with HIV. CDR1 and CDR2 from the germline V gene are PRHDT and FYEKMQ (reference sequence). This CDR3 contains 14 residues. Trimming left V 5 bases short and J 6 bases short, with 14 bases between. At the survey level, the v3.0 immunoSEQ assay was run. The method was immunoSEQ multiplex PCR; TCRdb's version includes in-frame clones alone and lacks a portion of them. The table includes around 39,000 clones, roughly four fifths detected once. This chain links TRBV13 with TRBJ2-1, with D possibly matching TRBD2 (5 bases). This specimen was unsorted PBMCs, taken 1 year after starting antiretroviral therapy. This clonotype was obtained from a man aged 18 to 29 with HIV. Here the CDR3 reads CASSPAGRINEQFF. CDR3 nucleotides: TGTGCCAGCAGCCCCGCGGGCAGAATCAATGAGCAGTTCTTC.